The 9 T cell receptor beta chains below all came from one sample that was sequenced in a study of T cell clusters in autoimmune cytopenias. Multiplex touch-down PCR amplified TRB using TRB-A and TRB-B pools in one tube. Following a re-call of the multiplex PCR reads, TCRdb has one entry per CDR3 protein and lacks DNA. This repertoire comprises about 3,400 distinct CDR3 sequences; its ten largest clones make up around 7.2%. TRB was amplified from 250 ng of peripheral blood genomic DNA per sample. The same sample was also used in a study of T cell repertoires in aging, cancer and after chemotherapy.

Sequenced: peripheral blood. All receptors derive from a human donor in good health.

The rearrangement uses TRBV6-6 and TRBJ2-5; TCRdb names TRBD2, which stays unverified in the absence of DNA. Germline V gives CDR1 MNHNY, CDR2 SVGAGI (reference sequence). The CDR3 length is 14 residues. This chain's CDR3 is CASCRLAGSETQYF.

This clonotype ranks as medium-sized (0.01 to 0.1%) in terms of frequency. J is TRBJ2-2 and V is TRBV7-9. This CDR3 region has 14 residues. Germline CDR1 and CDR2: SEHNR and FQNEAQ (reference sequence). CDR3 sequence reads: CASSLAMNTGELFF.

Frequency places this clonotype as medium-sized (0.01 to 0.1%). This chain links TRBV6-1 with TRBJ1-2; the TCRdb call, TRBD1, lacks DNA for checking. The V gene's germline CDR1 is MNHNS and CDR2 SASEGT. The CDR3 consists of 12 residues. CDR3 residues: CASSGRGHGYTF.

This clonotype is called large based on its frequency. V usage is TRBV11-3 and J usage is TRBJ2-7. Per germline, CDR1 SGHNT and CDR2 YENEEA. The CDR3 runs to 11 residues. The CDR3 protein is CASSSLYEQYF.

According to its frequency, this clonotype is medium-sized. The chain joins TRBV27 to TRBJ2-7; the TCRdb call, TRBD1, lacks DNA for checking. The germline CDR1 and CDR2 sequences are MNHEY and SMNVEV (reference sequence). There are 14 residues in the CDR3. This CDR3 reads CASSPSGQGYEQYF.

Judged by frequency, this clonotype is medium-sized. The CDR3: CASSPRPGQLQETQYF. The gene calls are TRBV6-5 and TRBJ2-5; TCRdb outputs TRBD1, but without DNA this stays unchecked. This CDR3 has 16 amino acids. Germline V CDR1 and CDR2: MNHEY, SVGAGI.

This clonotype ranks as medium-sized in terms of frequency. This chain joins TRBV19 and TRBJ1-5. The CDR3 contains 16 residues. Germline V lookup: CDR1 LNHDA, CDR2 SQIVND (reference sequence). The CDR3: CASSIGKHYSNQPQHF.

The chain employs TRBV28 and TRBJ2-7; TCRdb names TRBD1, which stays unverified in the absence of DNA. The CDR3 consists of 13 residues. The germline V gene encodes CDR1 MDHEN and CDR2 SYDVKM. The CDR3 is CATSTGKAYEQYF.

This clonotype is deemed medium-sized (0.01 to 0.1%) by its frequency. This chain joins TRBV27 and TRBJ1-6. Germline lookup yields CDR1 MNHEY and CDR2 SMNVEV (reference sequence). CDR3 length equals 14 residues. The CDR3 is CASSLEGINSPLHF.